Listed here are 16 T cell receptor beta chains from one sample, sequenced in a study of technical replicates of blood from a few donors. Measured with immunoSEQ multiplex PCR; TCRdb has only the in-frame clones, and not every one. The table includes about 76,000 clones, roughly 90% detected once. The sequencing sample was made of T cells isolated from PBMCs. The source is a human donor in good health.

This chain uses TRBV2 with TRBJ2-5; TRBD2 is a possible D gene (5 bases). This CDR3 has 14 residues. Per the germline V gene, CDR1 is SNHLY and CDR2 is FYNNEI. V was cut by 6 bases and J by 0 bases, with 11 bases left in between. As DNA, the CDR3 is TGTGCCAGCAGATACGACTATAACCAAGAGACCCAGTACTTC. Translating gives CASRYDYNQETQYF.

CDR3 amino acids: CSVEVPRDRVGGSYGYTF. The CDR3 region has the DNA TGCAGCGTTGAAGTCCCCCGGGACAGGGTGGGGGGATCCTATGGCTACACCTTC. The rearrangement uses TRBV29-1 and TRBJ1-2; 9 bases are shared with TRBD1. Trimming cost V 1 base and J 4 bases; bases outside gene matches: 16. CDR1 SQVTM and CDR2 ANQGSEA come from the germline V gene. This CDR3 has 18 amino acids.

The rearrangement uses TRBV6-5 and TRBJ2-3, with D maybe TRBD2 (5 bases). The germline V gene encodes CDR1 MNHEY and CDR2 SVGAGI. This CDR3 has 15 residues. Trimming took off 0 bases at V and 3 bases at J, with 10 bases between the two ends. In DNA, the CDR3 is TGTGCCAGCAGTTACTCGATTAGCGAGACAGATACGCAGTATTTT. Translated, it gives CASSYSISETDTQYF.

This chain uses TRBV29-1 with TRBJ2-7; 9 bases align to TRBD1. The germline CDR1 and CDR2 sequences are SQVTM and ANQGSEA. This CDR3 has 15 amino acids. J was trimmed by 4 bases and V by 4 bases; bases with no gene match: 11. DNA of the CDR3: TGCAGCGTTGTAGGACAGGGGTACGGTGGTTACGAGCAGTACTTC. Residues: CSVVGQGYGGYEQYF.

The CDR3 region has the DNA TGTGCCACCAGCAGAGTCGGAGGCGGGAGCGCCAATGAGCAGTTCTTC. This gives the protein CATSRVGGGSANEQFF. V is TRBV15 and J is TRBJ2-1; 7 bases agree with TRBD2. Per germline, CDR1 LNHNV and CDR2 YYDKDF (reference sequence). This CDR3 region has 16 residues. V was clipped by 1 base and J by 6 bases; unmatched bases: 9.

The chain is built from TRBV5-1 and TRBJ2-3, with D maybe TRBD1 (6 bases). Germline V gene data show CDR1 as SGHRS and CDR2 as YFSETQ. The CDR3 is 14 residues long. With 4 bases removed from V and 1 base from J, the gap between germline ends came to 10 bases. The CDR3: CASSQDRRTDTQYF. The CDR3 bases are TGCGCCAGCAGCCAGGACAGACGCACAGATACGCAGTATTTT.

V usage is TRBV27 and J usage is TRBJ2-3; TRBD1 matches 7 bases. CDR1 is MNHEY, CDR2 SMNVEV, per germline (reference sequence). This CDR3 comprises 15 residues. Trimming cost V 6 bases and J 0 bases; bases outside gene matches: 6. Here the CDR3 reads CASSLTGYSTDTQYF. CDR3 DNA: TGTGCCAGCAGCCTGACAGGGTATAGCACAGATACGCAGTATTTT.

V gene TRBV18 combines with J gene TRBJ2-2; 8 bases line up with TRBD1. The germline V gene has CDR1 KGHSH and CDR2 LQKENI. V was clipped by 1 base and J by 6 bases; unmatched bases: 4. The CDR3 totals 15 residues. CDR3 nucleotide sequence: TGTGCCAGCTCACCACGCGCAGGGGGCCCCGGGGAGCTGTTTTTT. Translated: CASSPRAGGPGELFF.

The chain has TRBV6-5 and TRBJ1-2, with a weak D call TRBD1 (5 bases). CDR1 and CDR2 from the germline V gene are MNHEY and SVGAGI. V was pared by 0 bases and J by 8 bases, with 16 bases between. The CDR3 totals 15 residues. CDR3 nucleotides: TGTGCCAGCAGTTACTCCCGTCCAGGGCGCCGAGGCTACACCTTC. It translates to CASSYSRPGRRGYTF.

The chain couples TRBV28 to TRBJ1-2; unclear D gene. Germline CDR1 MDHEN, CDR2 SYDVKM. The CDR3 consists of 13 residues. The ends were cut back, 5 bases at V and 0 bases at J, with 7 bases in the middle. CDR3 loop: CASSLQSNYGYTF. In nucleotides, the CDR3 is TGTGCCAGCAGTCTACAGTCTAACTATGGCTACACCTTC.

The chain recombines TRBV4-2 with TRBJ1-4, with TRBD1 matching 9 bases. Losses at the gene ends were 4 bases for V and 5 bases for J; bases not matched to a gene: 11. Germline V gives CDR1 LGHNA, CDR2 YNFKEQ. The CDR3 has 17 amino acids. The chain's CDR3 is CASSPRQGDRSNEKLFF. In nucleotides, the CDR3 is TGTGCCAGCAGCCCCCGACAGGGGGATAGGTCGAATGAAAAACTGTTTTTT.

This chain joins TRBV6-5 and TRBJ1-1; the D gene is possibly TRBD1 (5 bases). Looked up from germline, CDR1 is MNHEY and CDR2 is SVGAGI. The CDR3 is 14 amino acids. The V and J ends lost 0 bases and 11 bases respectively, with 16 bases between them. For the CDR3, the DNA is TGTGCCAGCAGTTACTCGCTGCGGGGCACCGGGGCTTTCTTT. It is translated as CASSYSLRGTGAFF.

The CDR3 sequence is CASSLFAGGPDTQYF. The CDR3 DNA follows: TGTGCCAGCAGTTTATTTGCGGGAGGACCAGATACGCAGTATTTT. The chain has TRBV27 and TRBJ2-3, with 8 bases lining up with TRBD2. There are 15 residues in the CDR3. Germline lookup yields CDR1 MNHEY and CDR2 SMNVEV (reference sequence). J gave up 4 bases and V 1 base, and 4 bases lay outside the gene matches.

CDR3 coding DNA: TGTGCCAGCAGTCTACGGACAGATCGGGCTTTCTTT. Its protein product is CASSLRTDRAFF. This chain uses TRBV28 with TRBJ1-1; D perhaps matches TRBD1 (6 bases). Trimming took off 5 bases at V and 11 bases at J, with 15 bases between the two ends. Germline CDR1 and CDR2: MDHEN and SYDVKM. The CDR3 length is 12 residues.

Points on this clone: It is unclear where the CDR3 begins or ends on the DNA, so no DNA is shown, and the CDR3 is as TCRdb lists it. The chain uses TRBV6-6 and TRBJ2-7; TRBD1, the D gene given by the table, was not confirmed from the DNA. Germline assignment: CDR1 MNHNY and CDR2 SVGAGI (reference sequence). The CDR3 is 13 residues long, ends included. This CDR3 is CASWGQGSGWQYF.

This chain connects TRBV5-4 to TRBJ2-1, with 7 positions matching TRBD2. CDR3 length: 16 amino acids. Unmatched junction bases numbered 10, after V lost 6 bases and J lost 1 base. Germline CDR1 is SGHNT and CDR2 is YYREEE (reference sequence). Here the CDR3 DNA reads TGTGCCAGCACCAAAACCCTAGCGGAATCCTACAATGAGCAGTTCTTC. Protein sequence: CASTKTLAESYNEQFF.